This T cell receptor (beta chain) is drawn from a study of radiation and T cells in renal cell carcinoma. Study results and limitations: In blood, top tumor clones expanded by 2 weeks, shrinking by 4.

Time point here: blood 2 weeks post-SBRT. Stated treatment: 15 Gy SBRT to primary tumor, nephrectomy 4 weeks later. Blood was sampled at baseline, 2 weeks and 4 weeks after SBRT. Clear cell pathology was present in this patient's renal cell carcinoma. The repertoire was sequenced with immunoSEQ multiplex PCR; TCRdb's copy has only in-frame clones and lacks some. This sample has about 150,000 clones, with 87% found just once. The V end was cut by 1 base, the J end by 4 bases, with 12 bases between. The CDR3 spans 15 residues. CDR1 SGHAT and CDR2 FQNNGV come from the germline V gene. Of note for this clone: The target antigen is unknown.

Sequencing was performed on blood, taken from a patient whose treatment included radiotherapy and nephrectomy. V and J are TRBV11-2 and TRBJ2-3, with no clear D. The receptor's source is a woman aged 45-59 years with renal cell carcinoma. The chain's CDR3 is CASSLVPLQSDTQYF. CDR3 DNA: TGTGCCAGCAGCTTAGTTCCCCTCCAGTCAGATACGCAGTATTTT.